The 26 T cell receptor beta chains presented below share a single source sample, sequenced in a study of breast tumors, draining lymph nodes, adjacent tissues. TCRdb ran MiXCR on the multiplex PCR reads and lists one entry per CDR3 protein. Altogether about 120,000 distinct CDR3 sequences are present, roughly 21% being singletons, with the ten largest covering roughly 4%. Breast cancer patients provided tissue from their axillary draining lymph nodes. Sequencing was performed on axillary lymph node tissue. The receptor set was obtained from a female donor with breast cancer. Some clones in this sample may be carry-over from other donors' samples.

This clonotype was observed at least ten times. V is TRBV20-1 and J is TRBJ2-5, with 12 bases fitting TRBD1. Unmatched junction bases numbered 4, after V lost 3 bases and J lost 5 bases. The germline CDR1 and CDR2 sequences are DFQATT and SNEGSKA (reference sequence). CDR3 length equals 14 residues. CDR3 in DNA: TGCAGTGCTAGTTCAGGGACAGGGGGCGAGACCCAGTACTTC. Translated, it gives CSASSGTGGETQYF.

The sample holds many counts of this clonotype. This chain joins TRBV20-1 and TRBJ1-5; maybe TRBD1 (6 bases). Between the trimmed V and J ends, which lost 6 bases and 4 bases, there was a span of 16 bases. The CDR3 spans 14 residues. Per the germline V gene, CDR1 is DFQATT and CDR2 is SNEGSKA (reference sequence). CDR3 DNA sequence: TGCAGTGCCCCAGGGGAGGAGGGTAATCAGCCCCAGCATTTT. Translating it yields CSAPGEEGNQPQHF.

There are many counts of this clonotype. The chain is built from TRBV7-6 and TRBJ2-2, with TRBD1 matching over 7 bases. Unmatched junction bases numbered 3, after V lost 0 bases and J lost 5 bases. This CDR3 is 15 amino acids long. In germline, CDR1 is SGHVS, CDR2 FNYEAQ. The CDR3 loop is CASSLASGGTGELFF. The CDR3 nucleotides read TGTGCCAGCAGCTTAGCTTCAGGGGGAACCGGGGAGCTGTTTTTT. The entire variable domain, with the rest obtained from reference TRBV7-6 and TRBJ2-2, is as follows: GAGVSQSPRYKVTKRGQDVALRCDPISGHVSLYWYRQALGQGPEFLTYFNYEAQQDKSGLPNDRFSAERPEGSISTLTIQRTEQRDSAMYRCASSLASGGTGELFFGEGSRLTVL.

This clonotype showed up many times. The chain couples TRBV11-2 to TRBJ2-7; D is unclear. This CDR3 is built from 12 residues. Germline CDR1 reads SGHAT; CDR2 reads FQNNGV. Trimming shortened V by 6 bases and J by 2 bases, and 8 bases separated the two germline ends. In DNA, the CDR3 is TGTGCCAGCAGGATACGGCCCTACGAGCAGTACTTC. It specifies CASRIRPYEQYF. The entire variable domain, with the rest obtained from reference TRBV11-2 and TRBJ2-7, is as follows: EAGVAQSPRYKIIEKRQSVAFWCNPISGHATLYWYQQILGQGPKLLIQFQNNGVVDDSQLPKDRFSAERLKGVDSTLKIQPAKLEDSAVYLCASRIRPYEQYFGPGTRLTVT.

This clonotype came up many times. J is TRBJ2-1 and V is TRBV19, with D unclear. This CDR3 region has 17 residues. The germline gives CDR1 LNHDA, CDR2 SQIVND (reference sequence). Trimming took 3 bases from V and 0 from J, leaving 15 bases between them. In DNA, the CDR3 is TGTGCCAGTAGTATTCGTGGGAAGTCGAGCTCCTACAATGAGCAGTTCTTC. It specifies CASSIRGKSSSYNEQFF.

This clonotype was observed a few times. Given a much more abundant clone one base away, this may be a read error. The chain is built from TRBV7-2 and TRBJ2-7; D perhaps matches TRBD1 (5 bases). This CDR3 has 12 amino acids. Germline V lookup: CDR1 SGHTA, CDR2 FQGNSA. The CDR3 region is CASGLDRSEQYF. The CDR3 DNA is TGTGCCAGCGGCTTAGACAGAAGCGAGCAGTACTTC.

Turning to this clonotype: This may stem from a read error, because a much larger clone lies one nucleotide away. The rearrangement uses TRBV12-3 or TRBV12-4 and TRBJ2-3; no definite D call. The CDR3 is made up of 13 amino acids. CDR3 in DNA: TGTGCCAGCAGTTCCTTCCTAGGAGATACGCGGTATTTT. Translated: CASSSFLGDTRYF.

The CDR3 reads CASSVGPELNTEAFF. In DNA form, the CDR3 reads TGTGCCAGCAGCGTAGGCCCAGAATTGAACACTGAAGCTTTCTTT. The genes are TRBV9 and TRBJ1-1, with D hard to call. CDR1 is SGDLS, CDR2 YYNGEE, per germline. The V end lost 0 bases, the J end lost 0 bases, and 9 bases lay between the germline ends. The CDR3 extends over 15 amino acids.

This clonotype was counted ten times or more. This sequence joins TRBV7-9 and TRBJ2-1, with unresolved D. The CDR3 contains 12 residues. Between the trimmed V and J ends, which lost 1 base and 8 bases, there was a span of 6 bases. Germline V gene lookup returns CDR1 SEHNR and CDR2 FQNEAQ (reference sequence). The CDR3 loop is CASSLVVHEQFF. CDR3 bases: TGTGCCAGCAGCTTAGTGGTTCATGAGCAGTTCTTC.

Ten or more counts support this clonotype. The chain carries TRBV7-9 and TRBJ2-1, with 10 bases matching TRBD2. The CDR3 is made up of 16 amino acids. V lost 4 bases to trimming and J lost 3 bases; unmatched junction nucleotides: 6. Germline CDR1 SEHNR, CDR2 FQNEAQ (reference sequence). CDR3 nucleotides: TGTGCCAGCAGCTCGAGCGGGAGGGCCCTCTACAATGAGCAGTTCTTC. Translated: CASSSSGRALYNEQFF.

About this clonotype itself: This may come from a read error, since a much larger clone is one base off. The CDR3 end shows no conserved phenylalanine or tryptophan, and so a read error is likely. This chain joins TRBV11-2 and TRBJ2-1, with a possible D match to TRBD1 (5 bases). The CDR3 sequence is 13 residues long. Trimming took 5 bases from V and 5 from J, leaving 10 bases between them. CDR1 and CDR2 (germline): SGHAT, FQNNGV. CDR3 in amino acids: CASSKGLHNEQFI. CDR3 DNA: TGTGCCAGCAGCAAGGGGCTCCACAATGAGCAGTTCATC.

This clonotype came up many times. V gene TRBV20-1 combines with J gene TRBJ2-1; 7 nucleotides agree with TRBD2. The germline V gene has CDR1 DFQATT and CDR2 SNEGSKA (reference sequence). Unmatched junction bases numbered 17, after V lost 3 bases and J lost 0 bases. The CDR3 spans 19 residues. DNA for the CDR3: TGCAGTGCTAGTAACCCCACTGTATGGGCGGGAGCCTCCTACAATGAGCAGTTCTTC. Its protein is CSASNPTVWAGASYNEQFF.

The sample holds many counts of this clonotype. This sequence joins TRBV9 and TRBJ2-5; D might be TRBD1 (5 bases). CDR3 length equals 14 residues. Trimming pared 3 bases from V and 5 bases from J, leaving 14 bases between. In germline, CDR1 is SGDLS, CDR2 YYNGEE. This CDR3 is CASSADSLAETQYF. The CDR3 coding sequence is TGTGCCAGCAGCGCCGACAGCCTGGCGGAGACCCAGTACTTC.

This clonotype has a count of ten or more. The CDR3 sequence is CASSLSGQGNSPLHF. The CDR3 bases are TGTGCCAGCAGCTTATCGGGACAGGGGAATTCACCCCTCCACTTT. V gene TRBV11-1 combines with J gene TRBJ1-6; the match to TRBD1 covers 10 bases. CDR1 and CDR2 (germline): SGHAT, FQDESV (reference sequence). J lost 7 bases, V lost 2 bases, and 2 bases had no gene match. The CDR3 loop spans 15 amino acids. The variable domain in full, completed from reference TRBV11-1 and TRBJ1-6, reads EAEVAQSPRYKITEKSQAVAFWCDPISGHATLYWYRQILGQGPELLVQFQDESVVDDSQLPKDRFSAERLKGVDSTLKIQPAELGDSAMYLCASSLSGQGNSPLHFGNGTRLTVT.

Concerning this clonotype: A much larger clone differs by one base, so this may be a read error. The rearrangement links TRBV20-1 to TRBJ2-1; TRBD1 is a possible D gene (6 bases). The CDR3 spans 18 residues. V lost 4 bases, J lost 7 bases, and 29 bases lay in between. The germline CDR1 and CDR2 sequences are DFQATT and SNEGSKA (reference sequence). DNA for the CDR3: TGCAGTGCTAAAGAGAGGTTGGTGGGGCAGGGGTATTGGAATGAGCAGTTCTTC. Protein: CSAKERLVGQGYWNEQFF.

This clonotype showed up many times. The rearrangement uses TRBV15 and TRBJ2-5, with D maybe TRBD2 (6 bases). The CDR3 length is 15 residues. The ends were cut back, 5 bases at V and 5 bases at J, with 18 bases in the middle. Germline loops: CDR1 LNHNV, CDR2 YYDKDF (reference sequence). CDR3 coding DNA: TGTGCCACCAGCTCCGGGACTCGGGCACGGGAGACCCAGTACTTC. Protein: CATSSGTRARETQYF. Drawing the rest from reference TRBV15 and TRBJ2-5, the complete variable domain is DAMVIQNPRYQVTQFGKPVTLSCSQTLNHNVMYWYQQKSSQAPKLLFHYYDKDFNNEADTPDNFQSRRPNTSFCFLDIRSPGLGDTAMYLCATSSGTRARETQYFGPGTRLLVL.

Notes on this clonotype: One base away lies a much larger clone, so this may be a sequencing read error. No conserved phenylalanine or tryptophan ends this CDR3, so it is likely a read error. The V gene is TRBV19, the J gene TRBJ2-1; maybe TRBD1 (6 bases). CDR1 LNHDA and CDR2 SQIVND come from the germline V gene (reference sequence). Deletions cut 7 bases from V and 6 bases from J, with 10 bases between. This CDR3 contains 12 residues. CDR3 sequence (DNA): TGTGCCAGTACCCAGGACAGCAATGAGCAGTTCTCC. This encodes CASTQDSNEQFS.

This clonotype was detected ten times or more. The chain joins TRBV9 to TRBJ2-7; 10 nucleotides match TRBD2. The CDR3 is made up of 13 amino acids. CDR1 SGDLS and CDR2 YYNGEE come from the germline V gene. After removal of 2 bases from V and 5 bases from J, the junction contained 1 base not matched to a gene. This CDR3 reads CASSVGLADEQYF. The CDR3 nucleotides read TGTGCCAGCAGCGTCGGACTAGCGGACGAGCAGTACTTC.

As regards this clonotype: Being one base from a much bigger clone, this may be a read error. The conserved final phenylalanine or tryptophan is absent from the CDR3, which likely points to a read error. The chain uses TRBV27 and TRBJ1-6; 7 positions agree with TRBD1. V lost 2 bases, J lost 7 bases, and 8 bases stayed unmatched. The CDR3 covers 16 residues. Looked up from germline, CDR1 is MNHEY and CDR2 is SMNVEV (reference sequence). CDR3: CASSLLEGAGNSPLHL. The CDR3 nucleotides read TGTGCCAGCAGTTTACTCGAGGGGGCCGGGAATTCACCCCTCCACTTG.

This clonotype was recorded many times. The gene calls are TRBV9 and TRBJ2-3; maybe TRBD1 (6 bases). The V and J ends lost 0 bases and 4 bases respectively, with 12 bases between them. The CDR3 consists of 15 residues. CDR1 is SGDLS and CDR2 is YYNGEE in the germline V gene. CDR3 nucleotide sequence: TGTGCCAGCAGCGTAGTTGGGGGCCTCGCAGATACGCAGTATTTT. Residues: CASSVVGGLADTQYF.

This clonotype occurred many times. The chain couples TRBV6-5 to TRBJ1-2; a weak D match, TRBD1 (6 bases). This CDR3 has 15 residues. The germline V gene has CDR1 MNHEY and CDR2 SVGAGI. Deletions cut 0 bases from V and 4 bases from J, with 12 bases between. In nucleotides, the CDR3 is TGTGCCAGCAGTTACTCATTTGGAGGGGGCTATGGCTACACCTTC. Its translation is CASSYSFGGGYGYTF.

This clonotype has just a few counts. The V call is TRBV6-1, the J call TRBJ2-1; the D is unclear. Between the trimmed V and J ends, which lost 5 bases and 0 bases, there was a span of 11 bases. In germline, CDR1 is MNHNS, CDR2 SASEGT. The CDR3 runs to 15 residues. The chain's CDR3 is CASSTTWGSYNEQFF. CDR3 DNA: TGTGCCAGCAGTACTACATGGGGCTCCTACAATGAGCAGTTCTTC.

Notes on this clonotype: This may be a read error: a much more frequent sequence differs by one nucleotide. The chain joins TRBV28 to TRBJ2-7; 9 bases agree with TRBD1. Germline lookup yields CDR1 MDHEN and CDR2 SYDVKM. The CDR3 totals 15 residues. CDR3 residues: CASREGDRGLMEQCF. The CDR3 DNA reads TGTGCCAGCAGGGAGGGCGACAGGGGGTTGATGGAGCAGTGCTTC.

Comments on this clonotype: A much bigger clone sits one base away, suggesting this may be a read error. J is TRBJ2-5 and V is TRBV20-1, with 10 bases identical to TRBD2. The V gene end was trimmed by 0 bases and the J gene end by 9 bases; junction bases not matched to a gene: 10. Per the germline V gene, CDR1 is DFQATT and CDR2 is SNEGSKA (reference sequence). The CDR3 runs 15 residues. The chain's CDR3 is CSARDPSGSGEAQYF. DNA of the CDR3: TGCAGTGCTAGAGATCCTAGCGGGAGCGGGGAGGCCCAGTACTTC.

There are many counts of this clonotype. The rearrangement uses TRBV5-1 and TRBJ2-1, with D unclear. Per the germline V gene, CDR1 is SGHRS and CDR2 is YFSETQ. Trimming cost V 0 bases and J 5 bases, with 9 bases left between them. This CDR3 comprises 14 residues. The DNA for the CDR3 is TGCGCCAGCAGCTTGGCTAGTTCCCACAATGAGCAGTTCTTC. It is translated as CASSLASSHNEQFF.

This clonotype was picked up a small number of times. The J gene is TRBJ2-2, the V gene TRBV7-8; possibly TRBD1 for D (6 bases). Germline lookup yields CDR1 SGHVS and CDR2 FQNEAQ. The CDR3 consists of 16 residues. V dropped 1 base and J dropped 5 bases, with 14 bases sitting between them. CDR3 protein: CASSLVGGEWTGELFF. DNA for the CDR3: TGTGCCAGCAGCTTAGTAGGGGGTGAATGGACCGGGGAGCTGTTTTTT.